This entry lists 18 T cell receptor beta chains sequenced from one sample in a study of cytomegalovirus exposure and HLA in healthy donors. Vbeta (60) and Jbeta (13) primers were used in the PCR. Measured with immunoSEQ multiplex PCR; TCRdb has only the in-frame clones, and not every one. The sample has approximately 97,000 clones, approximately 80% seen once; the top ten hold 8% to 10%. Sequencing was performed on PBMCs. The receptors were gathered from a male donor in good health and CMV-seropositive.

The CDR3 DNA follows: TGTGCCAGCAGCGTAGCAGGCGCTGGAAACACCATATATTTT. Its translation: CASSVAGAGNTIYF. The rearrangement uses TRBV9 and TRBJ1-3; D is ambiguous. The germline CDR1 and CDR2 sequences are SGDLS and YYNGEE. The V and J ends lost 0 bases and 2 bases respectively, with 6 bases between them. CDR3 length: 14 amino acids.

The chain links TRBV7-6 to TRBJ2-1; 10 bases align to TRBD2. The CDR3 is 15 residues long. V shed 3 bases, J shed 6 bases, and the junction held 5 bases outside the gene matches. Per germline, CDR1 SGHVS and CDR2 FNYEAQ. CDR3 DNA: TGTGCCAGCAGCTTTTTTACTAGCGGGACCAATGAGCAGTTCTTC. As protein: CASSFFTSGTNEQFF.

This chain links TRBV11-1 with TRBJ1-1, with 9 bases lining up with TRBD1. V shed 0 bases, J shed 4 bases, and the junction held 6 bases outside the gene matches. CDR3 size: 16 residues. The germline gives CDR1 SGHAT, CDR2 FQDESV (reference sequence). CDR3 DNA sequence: TGTGCCAGCAGCTTAGCGCCCGGGACAGGGATCACTGAAGCTTTCTTT. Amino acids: CASSLAPGTGITEAFF.

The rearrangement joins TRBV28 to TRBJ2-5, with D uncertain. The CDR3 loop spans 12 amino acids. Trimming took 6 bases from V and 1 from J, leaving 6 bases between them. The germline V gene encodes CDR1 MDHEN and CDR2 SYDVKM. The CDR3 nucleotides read TGTGCCAGCAGCAGGCGCCAAGAGACCCAGTACTTC. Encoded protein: CASSRRQETQYF.

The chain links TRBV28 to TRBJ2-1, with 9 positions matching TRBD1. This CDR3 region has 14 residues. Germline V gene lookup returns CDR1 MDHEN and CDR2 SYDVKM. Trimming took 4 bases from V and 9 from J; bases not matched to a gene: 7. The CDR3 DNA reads TGTGCCAGCAGTTCTGGGGACAGGGCCGGTGAGCAGTTCTTC. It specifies CASSSGDRAGEQFF.

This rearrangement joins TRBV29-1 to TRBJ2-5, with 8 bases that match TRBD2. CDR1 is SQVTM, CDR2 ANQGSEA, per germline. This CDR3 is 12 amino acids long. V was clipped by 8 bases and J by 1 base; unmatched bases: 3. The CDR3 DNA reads TGCAGCTCGGGGGGGGTCCAAGAGACCCAGTACTTC. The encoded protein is CSSGGVQETQYF.

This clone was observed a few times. The CDR3 bases are TGTGCCAGCAGCTTGTGGGAGTGGGGCGGGAGGCTCAATGAGCAGTTCTTC. The encoded protein is CASSLWEWGGRLNEQFF. The chain recombines TRBV5-4 with TRBJ2-1, with TRBD2 identical over 8 bases. The CDR3 contains 17 residues. Germline assignment: CDR1 SGHNT and CDR2 YYREEE (reference sequence). The V segment lost 1 base and the J segment 6 bases; nucleotides outside the gene matches: 12.

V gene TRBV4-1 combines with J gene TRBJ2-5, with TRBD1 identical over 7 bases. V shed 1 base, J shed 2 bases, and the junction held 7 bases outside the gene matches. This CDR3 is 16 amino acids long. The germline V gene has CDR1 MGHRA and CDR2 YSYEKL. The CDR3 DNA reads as TGCGCCAGCAGCCAAGGAGGGACAGCCTTTCAAGAGACCCAGTACTTC. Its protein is CASSQGGTAFQETQYF.

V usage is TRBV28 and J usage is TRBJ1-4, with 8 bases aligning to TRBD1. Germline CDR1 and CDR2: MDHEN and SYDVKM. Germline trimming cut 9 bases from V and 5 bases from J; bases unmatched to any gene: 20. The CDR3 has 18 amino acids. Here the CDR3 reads CASAPGTGYLGGNEKLFF. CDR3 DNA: TGTGCCAGTGCACCCGGGACAGGTTATTTGGGAGGAAATGAAAAACTGTTTTTT. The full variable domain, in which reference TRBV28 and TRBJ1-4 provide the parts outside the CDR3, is DVKVTQSSRYLVKRTGEKVFLECVQDMDHENMFWYRQDPGLGLRLIYFSYDVKMKEKGDIPEGYSVSREKKERFSLILESASTNQTSMYLCASAPGTGYLGGNEKLFFGSGTQLSVL.

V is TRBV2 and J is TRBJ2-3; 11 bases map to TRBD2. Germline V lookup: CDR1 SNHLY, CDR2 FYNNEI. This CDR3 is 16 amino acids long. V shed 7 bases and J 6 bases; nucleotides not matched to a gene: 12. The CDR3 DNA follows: TGTGCCAGCAAGCGGGAGATAGCGGGAGGGCCGGATACGCAGTATTTT. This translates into CASKREIAGGPDTQYF. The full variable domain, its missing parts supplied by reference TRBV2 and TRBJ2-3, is EPEVTQTPSHQVTQMGQEVILRCVPISNHLYFYWYRQILGQKVEFLVSFYNNEISEKSEIFDDQFSVERPDGSNFTLKIRSTKLEDSAMYFCASKREIAGGPDTQYFGPGTRLTVL.

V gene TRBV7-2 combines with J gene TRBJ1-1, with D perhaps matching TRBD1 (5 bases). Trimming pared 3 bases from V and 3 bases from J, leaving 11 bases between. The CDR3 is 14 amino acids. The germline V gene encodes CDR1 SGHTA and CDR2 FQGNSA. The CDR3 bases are TGTGCCAGCAGCTTCAACGGGGGGGACACTGAAGCTTTCTTT. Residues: CASSFNGGDTEAFF.

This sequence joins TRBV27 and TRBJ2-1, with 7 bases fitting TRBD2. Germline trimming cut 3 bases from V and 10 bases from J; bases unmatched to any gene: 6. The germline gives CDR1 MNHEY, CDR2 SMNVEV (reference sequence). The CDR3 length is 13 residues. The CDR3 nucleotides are TGTGCCAGCAGTTTTCAGCGGGATAGGGAGCAGTTCTTC. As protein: CASSFQRDREQFF.

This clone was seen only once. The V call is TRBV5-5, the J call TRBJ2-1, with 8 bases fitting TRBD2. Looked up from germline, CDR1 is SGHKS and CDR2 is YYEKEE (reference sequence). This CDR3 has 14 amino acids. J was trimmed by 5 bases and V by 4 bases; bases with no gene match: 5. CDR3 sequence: CASSVTSANNEQFF. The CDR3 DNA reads TGTGCCAGCAGCGTGACTAGCGCGAACAATGAGCAGTTCTTC.

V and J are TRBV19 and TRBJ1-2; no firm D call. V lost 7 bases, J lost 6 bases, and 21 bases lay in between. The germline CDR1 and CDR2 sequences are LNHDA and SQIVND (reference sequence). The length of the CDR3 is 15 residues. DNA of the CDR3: TGTGCCAGTACCCCTGGGCGGAGGTTTTGGGATGGCTACACCTTC. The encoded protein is CASTPGRRFWDGYTF.

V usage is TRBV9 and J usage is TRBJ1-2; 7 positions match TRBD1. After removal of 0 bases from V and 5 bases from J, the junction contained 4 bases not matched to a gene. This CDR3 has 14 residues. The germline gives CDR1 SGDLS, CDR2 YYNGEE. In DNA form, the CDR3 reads TGTGCCAGCAGCGTAGGACAGGGACTGTATGGCTACACCTTC. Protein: CASSVGQGLYGYTF.

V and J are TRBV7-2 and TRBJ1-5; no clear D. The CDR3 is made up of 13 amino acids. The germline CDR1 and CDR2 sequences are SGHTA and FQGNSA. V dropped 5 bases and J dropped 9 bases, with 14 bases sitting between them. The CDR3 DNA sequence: TGTGCCAGCAGCCCTCAAACGGTCGGGCCCCAGCATTTT. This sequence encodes CASSPQTVGPQHF.

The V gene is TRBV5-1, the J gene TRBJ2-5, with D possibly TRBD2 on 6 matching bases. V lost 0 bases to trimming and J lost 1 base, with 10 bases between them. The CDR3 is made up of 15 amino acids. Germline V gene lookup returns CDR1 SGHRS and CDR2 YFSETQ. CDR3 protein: CASSLVVGGQETQYF. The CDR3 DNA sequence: TGCGCCAGCAGCTTGGTAGTGGGGGGCCAAGAGACCCAGTACTTC.

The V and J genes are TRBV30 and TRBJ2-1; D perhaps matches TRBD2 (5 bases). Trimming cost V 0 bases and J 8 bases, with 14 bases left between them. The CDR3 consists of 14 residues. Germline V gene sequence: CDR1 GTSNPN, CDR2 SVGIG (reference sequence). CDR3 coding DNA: TGTGCCTGGAGTGTCGGGTTAGCGACGGATGAGCAGTTCTTC. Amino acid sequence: CAWSVGLATDEQFF.